These 18 T cell receptor beta chains came from one sample sequenced in a study of T cell responses to AZD1222 COVID-19 vaccine. Sequencing was performed with immunoSEQ multiplex PCR; in TCRdb, only in-frame clones are kept and a portion is missing. The table lists some 150,000 clones, roughly 90% of them singletons. The sample in question was peripheral blood, obtained 28 days after the second AZD1222 dose. The receptors were sampled from an adult who received the AZD1222 COVID-19 vaccine.

The chain is built from TRBV20-1 and TRBJ2-7, with unresolved D. Germline V gene sequence: CDR1 DFQATT, CDR2 SNEGSKA (reference sequence). Deletions cut 3 bases from V and 2 bases from J, with 14 bases between. This CDR3 contains 14 residues. The chain's CDR3 is CSASSDTFTYEQYF. In nucleotides, the CDR3 is TGCAGTGCTAGTTCAGACACTTTCACCTACGAGCAGTACTTC.

The J gene is TRBJ2-3, the V gene TRBV18; TRBD2 matches at 8 bases. This CDR3 is 14 amino acids long. Germline trimming cut 6 bases from V and 8 bases from J; bases unmatched to any gene: 10. The germline V gene has CDR1 KGHSH and CDR2 LQKENI. CDR3: CASSLPSGSTTQYF. As DNA, the CDR3 is TGTGCCAGCTCCCTGCCAAGCGGGAGTACTACGCAGTATTTT. The full variable domain, rest sourced from reference TRBV18 and TRBJ2-3, is NAGVMQNPRHLVRRRGQEARLRCSPMKGHSHVYWYRQLPEEGLKFMVYLQKENIIDESGMPKERFSAEFPKEGPSILRIQQVVRGDSAAYFCASSLPSGSTTQYFGPGTRLTVL.

The chain couples TRBV3-1 (or the pseudogene TRBV3-2) to TRBJ2-1; 15 bases map to TRBD2. J gave up 4 bases and V 5 bases, and 3 bases lay outside the gene matches. In germline, CDR1 is LGHDT, CDR2 YNNKEL (reference sequence). The CDR3 is 16 residues long. The CDR3 DNA is TGTGCCAGCAGCTCAGGACTAGCGGGAGGGTACAATGAGCAGTTCTTC. Translated, it gives CASSSGLAGGYNEQFF.

The genes are TRBV6-2 or TRBV6-3 and TRBJ2-3, with unresolved D. The CDR3 is 15 amino acids. The germline V gene has CDR1 MNHEY and CDR2 SVGEGT. V was pared by 4 bases and J by 6 bases, with 17 bases between. The CDR3: CASSFKLPRDDTQYF. In DNA, the CDR3 is TGTGCCAGCAGTTTCAAACTACCCAGAGACGATACGCAGTATTTT.

About this clone: Other DNA sequences in the sample encode the same CDR3. The rearrangement links TRBV29-1 to TRBJ1-1, with D perhaps TRBD1 (6 bases). V was pared by 6 bases and J by 0 bases, with 11 bases between. The CDR3 contains 13 residues. Germline CDR1 reads SQVTM; CDR2 reads ANQGSEA. The CDR3 loop is CSVGGRMNTEAFF. The CDR3 DNA reads TGCAGCGTGGGGGGGCGGATGAACACTGAAGCTTTCTTT.

The CDR3 DNA reads as TGTGCCAGTAGTATCGCAGGACTAGCGGGAGCTGGCAATGAGCAGTTCTTC. Its protein is CASSIAGLAGAGNEQFF. The chain has TRBV19 and TRBJ2-1; 13 bases agree with TRBD2. Unmatched junction bases numbered 8, after V lost 3 bases and J lost 6 bases. Germline assignment: CDR1 LNHDA and CDR2 SQIVND (reference sequence). This CDR3 comprises 17 residues.

In its sample, this clone was seen a few times. The rearrangement uses TRBV24-1 and TRBJ2-1; 8 nucleotides match TRBD1. V lost 9 bases to trimming and J lost 9 bases; unmatched junction nucleotides: 18. The CDR3 runs to 16 residues. Germline V CDR1 and CDR2: KGHDR, SFDVKD. The CDR3 sequence is CATEDRGQDHGGEQFF. In nucleotides, the CDR3 is TGTGCCACCGAAGACAGGGGACAGGACCACGGAGGTGAGCAGTTCTTC.

This clone showed up just a few times. This rearrangement joins TRBV3-1 (or the pseudogene TRBV3-2) to TRBJ1-6; possibly TRBD1 for D (5 bases). This CDR3 has 16 amino acids. The germline V gene has CDR1 LGHDT and CDR2 YNNKEL (reference sequence). Trimming removed 1 base at V and 6 bases at J, with 13 bases between. CDR3 in amino acids: CASSQAWGGVNSPLHF. The DNA of the CDR3 is TGTGCCAGCAGCCAAGCCTGGGGGGGTGTTAATTCACCCCTCCACTTT.

V gene TRBV2 combines with J gene TRBJ2-1; 10 bases agree with TRBD2. Germline values: CDR1 SNHLY, CDR2 FYNNEI. This CDR3 region has 14 residues. J lost 10 bases, V lost 6 bases, and 9 bases had no gene match. CDR3 in DNA: TGTGCCAGCAGAATGACTAGCGGGTTCTTCGAGCAGTTCTTC. Its protein product is CASRMTSGFFEQFF.

This chain joins TRBV27 and TRBJ2-3; 9 bases agree with TRBD2. The CDR3 has 20 residues. Per the germline V gene, CDR1 is MNHEY and CDR2 is SMNVEV (reference sequence). V lost 5 bases, J lost 1 base, and 19 bases stayed unmatched. The CDR3 nucleotides read TGTGCCAGCAGTACTTCCCCGTGGCTAGCGGGGCACTCCCGCACAGATACGCAGTATTTT. Translating gives CASSTSPWLAGHSRTDTQYF.

The chain links TRBV7-3 to TRBJ2-1; no clear D. With 1 base removed from V and 5 bases from J, the gap between germline ends came to 3 bases. The CDR3 totals 12 residues. Germline V gene lookup returns CDR1 SGHTA and CDR2 FQGTGA. Here the CDR3 reads CASSLSHNEQFF. CDR3 coding DNA: TGTGCCAGCAGCTTAAGTCACAATGAGCAGTTCTTC.

The chain is built from TRBV27 and TRBJ1-1; TRBD1 matches 7 bases. V lost 6 bases to trimming and J lost 2 bases; unmatched junction nucleotides: 9. From germline, CDR1 is MNHEY and CDR2 SMNVEV (reference sequence). The CDR3 totals 15 residues. The CDR3 here is CASSRIGTANTEAFF. As DNA, the CDR3 is TGTGCCAGCAGCCGAATCGGGACAGCTAACACTGAAGCTTTCTTT.

The chain is built from TRBV2 and TRBJ1-1; 11 bases line up with TRBD1. V trimming: 8 bases; J trimming: 10 bases; junction bases outside the gene matches: 18. Germline-derived CDR1 and CDR2 are SNHLY and FYNNEI. This CDR3 region has 16 residues. DNA for the CDR3: TGTGCCAGCTCTCCCCCGGCCCCGGGACAGGGGGTACTAGCTTTCTTT. It specifies CASSPPAPGQGVLAFF.

The chain recombines TRBV7-2 with TRBJ1-1; TRBD1 aligns across 8 bases. This CDR3 contains 15 residues. The V segment lost 1 base and the J segment 4 bases; nucleotides outside the gene matches: 5. CDR1 SGHTA and CDR2 FQGNSA come from the germline V gene. CDR3 coding DNA: TGTGCCAGCAGCTTAGGCGGTCAGGGGGCCACTGAAGCTTTCTTT. Its translation is CASSLGGQGATEAFF.

The chain couples TRBV19 to TRBJ2-1; weak D call: TRBD2 (6 bases). Germline values: CDR1 LNHDA, CDR2 SQIVND (reference sequence). Deletions cut 4 bases from V and 0 bases from J, with 10 bases between. This CDR3 region has 15 residues. CDR3 residues: CASSNFGSSYNEQFF. For the CDR3, the DNA is TGTGCCAGTAGTAATTTCGGGAGCTCCTACAATGAGCAGTTCTTC.

This chain joins TRBV11-3 and TRBJ1-1, with a tentative D call TRBD1 (5 bases). V was shortened by 2 bases and J by 1 base, with 8 bases between the two germline ends. Germline CDR1 reads SGHNT; CDR2 reads YENEEA. This CDR3 has 14 residues. The DNA for the CDR3 is TGTGCCAGCAGCTTACGGGACCCGAACACTGAAGCTTTCTTT. It translates to CASSLRDPNTEAFF.

The chain uses TRBV25-1 and TRBJ2-7; TRBD2 might be the D (5 bases). The germline V and J ends were trimmed by 2 bases and 0 bases, with 11 bases remaining between them. CDR3 length: 15 amino acids. Germline V gene lookup returns CDR1 MGHDK and CDR2 SYGVNS. The CDR3 sequence is CASSEQTTPSYEQYF. The CDR3 nucleotides read TGTGCCAGCAGTGAACAGACTACCCCCTCCTACGAGCAGTACTTC.

For the CDR3, the DNA is TGTGCCAGCAGTGTCCGGACAGAGAACACTGAAGCTTTCTTT. It is translated as CASSVRTENTEAFF. The genes are TRBV2 and TRBJ1-1, with a possible D match to TRBD1 (6 bases). There are 14 residues in the CDR3. V lost 4 bases and J 1 base, leaving 10 bases between the germline ends. The germline V gene has CDR1 SNHLY and CDR2 FYNNEI.